The rows below give T cell receptor beta chains drawn from one sample of a study of blood T cell repertoires in COVID-19. Some clones are missing from TCRdb's copy, which holds only in-frame ones; the method was immunoSEQ multiplex PCR. The table has about 140,000 clones, about 80% seen once. The sequenced material came from peripheral blood. All receptors derive from a human donor in a cohort sampled during active COVID-19. Both conserved end residues are part of each CDR3. The D gene is left open where the match is weak. A clone size is listed for some rows: how often the clone was seen (once, few, many), or a class if it is expanded.

d_gene	abundance	v_gene	j_gene	CDR3aa	CDR3nt
-	-	TRBV3-1/TRBV3-2	TRBJ2-2	CASSQVRDGELFF	TGTGCCAGCAGCCAAGTGAGGGACGGGGAGCTGTTTTTT
-	-	TRBV5-1	TRBJ2-5	CASSAGTTQETQYF	TGCGCCAGCAGCGCTGGCACAACCCAAGAGACCCAGTACTTC
-	-	TRBV10-3	TRBJ2-7	CAISEDTEQYF	TGTGCCATCAGTGAGGACACCGAGCAGTACTTC
-	-	TRBV19	TRBJ1-5	CATTTIQGSGNQPQHF	TGTGCCACCACGACCATACAGGGATCTGGCAATCAGCCCCAGCATTTT
-	-	TRBV5-1	TRBJ1-3	CASSLDNGNTIYF	TGCGCCAGCAGCTTGGACAATGGAAACACCATATATTTT
-	-	TRBV5-1	TRBJ2-1	CASSLGSQDEQFF	TGCGCCAGCAGCTTGGGATCGCAGGATGAGCAGTTCTTC
-	-	TRBV5-8	TRBJ2-3	CASSRYSGGTDTQYF	TGTGCCAGCAGCCGATATTCAGGGGGCACAGATACGCAGTATTTT
-	-	TRBV11-1	TRBJ2-6	CASSPPPYSGANVLTF	TGTGCCAGCAGCCCTCCCCCCTACTCTGGGGCCAACGTCCTGACTTTC
-	-	TRBV28	TRBJ1-6	CASSPHRRSSYNSPLHF	TGTGCCAGCAGTCCCCACCGACGGAGCTCCTATAATTCACCCCTCCACTTT
TRBD1	-	TRBV7-9	TRBJ1-1	CASSSPGTGMNTEAFF	TGTGCCAGCAGCTCGCCCGGGACAGGGATGAACACTGAAGCTTTCTTT
TRBD1	-	TRBV10-3	TRBJ1-1	CAISGGQGGNTEAFF	TGTGCCATCAGTGGCGGACAGGGCGGGAACACTGAAGCTTTCTTT
-	once	TRBV5-1	TRBJ1-1	CASSLGAGAGRVNTEAFF	TGCGCCAGCAGCTTGGGCGCAGGGGCAGGCCGGGTGAACACTGAAGCTTTCTTT
-	-	TRBV2	TRBJ2-3	CASSVGGFSTDTQYF	TGTGCCAGCAGTGTCGGAGGATTTAGCACAGATACGCAGTATTTT
TRBD2	-	TRBV15	TRBJ2-1	CATSRGDDSGTEQFF	TGTGCCACCAGCAGAGGGGATGATAGCGGGACTGAGCAGTTCTTC
-	-	TRBV18	TRBJ2-2	CASSQVQQGNTGELFF	TGTGCCAGCTCACAAGTCCAACAGGGAAACACCGGGGAGCTGTTTTTT
-	few	TRBV4-2	TRBJ1-2	CASSQVVNVGGGYTF	TGTGCCAGCAGCCAAGTCGTCAATGTGGGAGGTGGCTACACCTTC
-	-	TRBV30	TRBJ1-1	CAWIQSGAFF	TGTGCCTGGATACAATCGGGAGCTTTCTTT
-	-	TRBV6-1	TRBJ2-7	CASSDISYEQYF	TGTGCCAGCAGTGATATCTCCTACGAGCAGTACTTC
TRBD1	-	TRBV19	TRBJ1-2	CATRWGQGSYGYTF	TGTGCCACCCGATGGGGACAGGGGAGCTATGGCTACACCTTC
-	-	TRBV23-1	TRBJ1-5	CARSLNTSNQPQHF	TGCGCCAGATCCCTTAACACAAGCAATCAGCCCCAGCATTTT
-	once	TRBV11-2	TRBJ2-5	CASSSTPGTQYF	TGTGCCAGCAGCTCTACTCCGGGGACCCAGTACTTC
-	-	TRBV6-1	TRBJ1-1	CASSEMRGNTEAFF	TGTGCCAGCAGTGAAATGCGGGGGAACACTGAAGCTTTCTTT
-	-	TRBV5-5	TRBJ1-1	CASSLYNILNTEAFF	TGTGCCAGCAGCTTGTATAACATCTTGAACACTGAAGCTTTCTTT
TRBD1	-	TRBV5-4	TRBJ1-3	CASSLTGGGSGNTIYF	TGTGCCAGCAGCTTGACAGGGGGTGGCTCTGGAAACACCATATATTTT
-	-	TRBV10-2	TRBJ1-5	CATQFRNQPQHF	TGCGCCACACAGTTCCGCAATCAGCCCCAGCATTTT
TRBD1	-	TRBV4-2	TRBJ1-6	CASSHGQGNNSPLHF	TGTGCCAGCAGCCACGGACAGGGGAATAATTCACCCCTCCACTTT
-	-	TRBV28	TRBJ2-7	CASTSGSSYEQYF	TGTGCCAGCACGTCTGGGAGCTCCTACGAGCAGTACTTC
TRBD1	-	TRBV5-1	TRBJ2-3	CASRGGPSTDTQYF	TGCGCCAGCAGAGGGGGCCCGAGCACAGATACGCAGTATTTT
-	-	TRBV7-2	TRBJ2-5	CASSLETSWQETQYF	TGTGCCAGCAGCTTAGAGACTAGTTGGCAAGAGACCCAGTACTTC
TRBD1	-	TRBV11-2	TRBJ2-7	CASSRDRAHEQYF	TGTGCCAGCAGCCGTGACAGGGCCCACGAGCAGTACTTC
TRBD2	-	TRBV9	TRBJ2-5	CASSVGLRSSGRETQYF	TGTGCCAGCAGCGTAGGTTTGAGGTCTAGCGGGAGAGAGACCCAGTACTTC
TRBD1	-	TRBV5-1	TRBJ2-3	CASSTRQGTDTQYF	TGCGCCAGCAGCACGAGACAGGGGACAGATACGCAGTATTTT
-	-	TRBV7-9	TRBJ2-4	CASSLGQGLAKNIQYF	TGTGCCAGCAGCTTAGGACAGGGACTAGCCAAAAACATTCAGTACTTC
TRBD1	-	TRBV10-3	TRBJ1-2	CATRGIGTEGF	TGTGCCACCAGAGGAATAGGGACAGAGGGCTTC
-	-	TRBV19	TRBJ1-4	CASSIQRSNEKLFF	TGTGCCAGTAGTATCCAACGCAGTAATGAAAAACTGTTTTTT
-	once	TRBV18	TRBJ1-2	CASSPGGLNGYTF	TGTGCCAGCTCACCTGGCGGACTTAATGGCTACACCTTC
-	-	TRBV19	TRBJ1-1	CASSIQSQFTEAFF	TGTGCCAGTAGTATCCAGTCTCAGTTCACTGAAGCTTTCTTT
TRBD1	-	TRBV4-2	TRBJ2-7	CASSQTAGTGVSYEQYF	TGTGCCAGCAGCCAAACTGCCGGGACAGGGGTCTCCTACGAGCAGTACTTC
-	once	TRBV18	TRBJ2-1	CASSVGGNGNEQFF	TGTGCCAGCTCAGTGGGGGGTAATGGCAATGAGCAGTTCTTC
TRBD2	few	TRBV20-1	TRBJ2-5	CSASGPREAGELETQYF	TGCAGTGCTAGTGGGCCTCGTGAAGCGGGAGAGTTGGAGACCCAGTACTTC
TRBD2	-	TRBV11-2	TRBJ2-1	CASSLSGSSRNEQFF	TGTGCCAGCAGCTTAAGCGGGAGTTCACGGAATGAGCAGTTCTTC
-	-	TRBV14	TRBJ1-2	CASSQGAGYGYTF	TGTGCCAGCAGCCAAGGGGCAGGGTATGGCTACACCTTC
-	-	TRBV20-1	TRBJ2-3	CSASARGSTDTQYF	TGCAGTGCTAGTGCGCGGGGTAGCACAGATACGCAGTATTTT
TRBD1	-	TRBV28	TRBJ1-5	CASGDRVLNQPQHF	TGTGCCAGCGGGGACAGGGTATTGAATCAGCCCCAGCATTTT
-	-	TRBV7-8	TRBJ1-4	CASTSSLTSNEKLFF	TGTGCCAGCACCTCCTCACTTACGTCTAATGAAAAACTGTTTTTT
TRBD1	-	TRBV19	TRBJ2-2	CASRGGRDTGELFF	TGTGCCAGTCGAGGGGGCCGGGACACCGGGGAGCTGTTTTTT
TRBD1	-	TRBV27	TRBJ2-5	CASGFRDRGRETQYF	TGTGCCAGCGGATTCCGGGACAGGGGGCGAGAGACCCAGTACTTC
-	-	TRBV6-6	TRBJ2-6	CASSSTSDSGANVLTF	TGTGCCAGCAGTTCCACCAGTGACTCTGGGGCCAACGTCCTGACTTTC
TRBD1	-	TRBV5-8	TRBJ2-3	CASSLRGQGADTQYF	TGTGCCAGCAGCTTAAGGGGACAGGGTGCAGATACGCAGTATTTT
TRBD1	few	TRBV5-1	TRBJ1-6	CASSLNGQGGDSPLHF	TGCGCCAGCAGCTTGAACGGACAGGGCGGGGATTCACCCCTCCACTTT
-	-	TRBV28	TRBJ1-1	CASRTYAGEAFF	TGTGCCAGTAGGACATACGCCGGTGAAGCTTTCTTT
TRBD1	-	TRBV18	TRBJ2-2	CASSIRTGDTGELFF	TGTGCCAGCTCAATACGGACAGGGGACACCGGGGAGCTGTTTTTT
-	-	TRBV6-5	TRBJ2-2	CASRQSSTGTGELFF	TGTGCCAGCAGACAATCATCGACAGGCACCGGGGAGCTGTTTTTT
-	-	TRBV19	TRBJ1-4	CATENQATNEKLFF	TGTGCCACCGAGAATCAGGCGACTAATGAAAAACTGTTTTTT
TRBD1	-	TRBV2	TRBJ1-6	CASSPPGTGSDSPLHF	TGTGCCAGCAGCCCTCCCGGGACAGGGTCGGATTCACCCCTCCACTTT